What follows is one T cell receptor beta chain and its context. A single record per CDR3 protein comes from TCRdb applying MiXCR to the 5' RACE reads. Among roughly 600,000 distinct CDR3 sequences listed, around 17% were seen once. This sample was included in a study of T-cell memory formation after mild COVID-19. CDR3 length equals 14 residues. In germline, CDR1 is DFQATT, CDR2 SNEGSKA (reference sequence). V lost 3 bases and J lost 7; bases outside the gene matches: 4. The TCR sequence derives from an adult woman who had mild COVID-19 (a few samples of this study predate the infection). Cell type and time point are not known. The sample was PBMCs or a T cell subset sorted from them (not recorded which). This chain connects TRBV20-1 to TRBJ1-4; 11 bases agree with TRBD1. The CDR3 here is CSARSGTGGEKLFF. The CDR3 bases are TGCAGTGCTAGGTCTGGGACAGGGGGTGAAAAACTGTTTTTT.